The source of this TCR beta chain is a study of T cells in Graves' hyperthyroidism and ophthalmopathy (dated by TCRdb to about 2019). At the level of the whole study: Peripheral blood was sampled at the time of initial diagnosis, prior to any treatment. To identify TCR V-J signatures that set the groups apart, the researchers used a discovery cohort of approximately 98 patients, made up of 40 to 45 with Graves' ophthalmopathy and 55 to 65 with stable Graves' hyperthyroidism. Prospective prediction of ophthalmopathy was tested in an independent validation cohort of 18 hyperthyroidism patients and some 17 patients who later progressed to ophthalmopathy. For training and testing, the approximately 92 patients in the discovery cohort were randomly divided in a 7:3 ratio. The paper describes TCR Vbeta CDR3 sequencing of some 130 peripheral blood samples, made up of 43 ophthalmopathy patients, around 78 hyperthyroidism patients and roughly 17 progressor patients. In addition, the study compared T-cell repertoires in thyroid tissue and in blood from roughly six Graves' hyperthyroidism patients. After blood sampling, hyperthyroidism patients were treated with methimazole at a starting dose of 30 mg daily, and ophthalmopathy patients were treated with high-dose intravenous methylprednisolone. Study-wide conclusions, independent of this receptor: A model built on a 13 V-J signature distinguished ophthalmopathy from stable hyperthyroidism, reaching around 90% sensitivity and about 81% specificity in cross-validation and 80%/75% in testing. During validation, the model predicted progression to ophthalmopathy a median of approximately six months ahead of onset, with around 70% sensitivity and under 85% specificity. Most expanded thyroid clonotypes (frequency above 0.001) were also detected in blood, a finding suggesting that blood repertoires may reflect thyroid immune responses. Sample size was not statistically predetermined, and investigators were not blinded to group allocation.

In this sample, this clonotype turned up a few times. Its antigen specificity is not known. Base qualities are not provided; no much larger clone lies one nucleotide away. Amplification of TCR beta CDR3 regions was carried out from RNA transcripts. A first-round RT-PCR of the TCR CDR3 used the HTBI primer set with the Qiagen OneStep RT-PCR kit. Libraries were constructed in a second round of multiplex PCR, after which size selection and purification were performed. Paired-end sequencing of the libraries was performed with 100 bp reads on an Illumina HiSeq2000. The published analysis was carried out like this. SOAPnuke was used to process the raw data, with reads discarded if the reads contained adapters or uncalled bases, had a mean Phred below 15, or lacked an exact constant-primer or identifier match. High-quality paired reads were merged with COPE v1.2.5, and unique nucleotide sequences were defined as clonotypes. MiTCR v1.1 was used to align clonotypes to the IMGT TRBV, TRBD and TRBJ reference segments. The analysis was restricted to V-J combinations with a frequency above 0.0001, which together covered about 99% of the repertoires. The TCS score was defined as the ratio of F50 (clonal expansion) to E x V (chaos), calculated using BLOSUM62-based TCRdist between CDR3 peptides within each V-J. Welch's t-statistics and random forest reduced fewer than 600 V-J features to around 14, which were used in a naive Bayes classifier (R e1071). In-frame beta chains were kept once TCRdb had trimmed the public reads at Q25 with fastp and called clones with MiXCR. Each CDR3 protein gets just one entry, which takes the most common genes and DNA from the rows behind it. In this record, the V and J calls reflect TCRdb's handling and not the investigators' own analysis. In all, the sample holds around 99,000 distinct CDR3 sequences, and about a sixth of those were seen once. Under 45% of the sample is in the top ten clones.

Stable Graves' hyperthyroidism was defined as the absence of progression to ophthalmopathy over 18 months of follow-up. Hyperthyroidism patients were newly diagnosed, had a disease duration of under 2 months, and were aged 18 to 65 years. Any patient with an uncontrolled infection, another autoimmune disease, pregnancy or lactation was excluded. Clinical symptoms, serum thyroxine and TRAb, thyroid ultrasound, and orbital computed tomography formed the basis for the diagnoses. PBMCs were isolated from more than 8 ml of fresh peripheral blood by Ficoll-Paque density gradient centrifugation. Trizol reagent was used to extract total RNA, and RNA quality was then checked on an Agilent 2100 Bioanalyzer. Taken from cysteine to phenylalanine, the CDR3 has 13 residues. Only the CDR3 DNA is retained, 39 bases long and in frame from the first base. V is clipped by 4 bases and J by 2 bases, and the sequence between their germline boundaries is 6 bases long.

This clonotype was sampled from a woman between 50 and 59 years old with Graves' hyperthyroidism. Here the chain combines TRBV12-3 or TRBV12-4 and TRBJ2-4, with the D gene not confidently named. The specimen sequenced was blood. The sequenced DNA: TGTGCCAGCAGTTGGCAGACCAAAAACATTCAGTACTTC. It is translated as CASSWQTKNIQYF.